Presented here are 2 T cell receptor beta chains from one specimen sequenced in a study of cytotoxic CD8 clonotypes in ibrutinib-treated CLL. Method: immunoSEQ multiplex PCR; TCRdb's copy keeps in-frame clones and lacks some. The sample holds roughly 250,000 clones, around 70% seen once. The source was PBMCs, collected after 24 months of ibrutinib treatment. The origin of the receptors is a human donor with chronic lymphocytic leukemia.

The chain joins TRBV6-5 to TRBJ2-7, with a tentative D call TRBD1 (5 bases). The CDR3 covers 12 residues. V was shortened by 7 bases and J by 3 bases, with 10 bases between the two germline ends. Per germline, CDR1 MNHEY and CDR2 SVGAGI. DNA of the CDR3: TGTGCCAGCAAAAACAGGCGCTACGAGCAGTACTTC. Its protein is CASKNRRYEQYF.

The J gene is TRBJ2-1, the V gene TRBV25-1; the match to TRBD1 covers 7 bases. Germline CDR1 reads MGHDK; CDR2 reads SYGVNS. The CDR3 is 16 amino acids. With V trimmed by 4 bases and J by 1 base, 7 bases remained unmatched. The CDR3 reads CASSGPQGDSYNEQFF. The CDR3 bases are TGTGCCAGCAGTGGACCCCAGGGGGATTCCTACAATGAGCAGTTCTTC.